The 13 T cell receptor beta chains presented below share a single source sample, sequenced in a study of early T cells in non-severe SARS-CoV-2 infection. Using its own MiXCR run on the 5' RACE reads, TCRdb lists one record per CDR3 protein. The sample lists about 60,000 distinct CDR3 sequences, approximately 11% occurring once. Source material: whole blood. The receptors here all came from an adult who was a healthcare worker with PCR-confirmed SARS-CoV-2 infection or an uninfected control (not recorded which).

The genes are TRBV7-2 and TRBJ2-4; weak D call: TRBD2 (5 bases). Germline CDR1 SGHTA, CDR2 FQGNSA. Trimming left V 1 base short and J 0 bases short, with 16 bases between. The CDR3 spans 18 residues. The CDR3 DNA reads as TGTGCCAGCAGCTTAGTGGGAAGCGAGGGCGCAGCCAAAAACATTCAGTACTTC. The encoded protein is CASSLVGSEGAAKNIQYF.

This clonotype was seen ten or more times. This sequence joins TRBV12-3 or TRBV12-4 and TRBJ1-1, with D tentatively TRBD1 (5 bases). This CDR3 spans 14 amino acids. The V end lost 6 bases, the J end lost 0 bases, and 11 bases lay between the germline ends. CDR3 nucleotide sequence: TGTGCCAGCAGCCCGGGACCGGTGAACACTGAAGCTTTCTTT. Its translation is CASSPGPVNTEAFF.

The V call is TRBV5-6, the J call TRBJ2-3; weak D call: TRBD1 (6 bases). The germline V gene has CDR1 SGHDT and CDR2 YYEEEE. This CDR3 region has 15 residues. The V end was cut by 1 base, the J end by 2 bases, with 11 bases between. The CDR3 here is CASSLTGTSTDTQYF. The CDR3 DNA sequence: TGTGCCAGCAGCTTGACAGGGACCTCCACAGATACGCAGTATTTT. Looking up the rest from reference TRBV5-6 and TRBJ2-3 gives the full variable domain: DAGVTQSPTHLIKTRGQQVTLRCSPKSGHDTVSWYQQALGQGPQFIFQYYEEEERQRGNFPDRFSGHQFPNYSSELNVNALLLGDSALYLCASSLTGTSTDTQYFGPGTRLTVL.

The V gene is TRBV9, the J gene TRBJ2-2, with TRBD1 matching over 10 bases. Germline loops: CDR1 SGDLS, CDR2 YYNGEE. The CDR3 is 19 residues long. Germline trimming cut 0 bases from V and 1 base from J; bases unmatched to any gene: 9. The CDR3 bases are TGTGCCAGCAGCGTAGCCCTTTCCGGGACAGGGGTGAACACCGGGGAGCTGTTTTTT. Translated, it gives CASSVALSGTGVNTGELFF.

This clonotype was recorded many times. V gene TRBV7-2 combines with J gene TRBJ2-3, with no clear D. V lost 2 bases to trimming and J lost 4 bases, with 4 bases between them. Per germline, CDR1 SGHTA and CDR2 FQGNSA. This CDR3 region has 12 residues. CDR3 protein: CASSLRADTQYF. The DNA of the CDR3 is TGTGCCAGCAGCTTACGGGCAGATACGCAGTATTTT. The full variable domain, its missing parts supplied by reference TRBV7-2 and TRBJ2-3, is GAGVSQSPSNKVTEKGKDVELRCDPISGHTALYWYRQSLGQGLEFLIYFQGNSAPDKSGLPSDRFSAERTGGSVSTLTIQRTQQEDSAVYLCASSLRADTQYFGPGTRLTVL.

This clonotype appeared many times. The V call is TRBV9, the J call TRBJ1-6; tentative D call: TRBD1 (5 bases). The V gene's germline CDR1 is SGDLS and CDR2 YYNGEE. Trimming took off 0 bases at V and 6 bases at J, with 10 bases between the two ends. The CDR3 contains 15 residues. The CDR3 bases are TGTGCCAGCAGCGTAGAAGGGCAGGGTAATTCACCCCTCCACTTT. Translating it yields CASSVEGQGNSPLHF.

The sample holds a few counts of this clonotype. The CDR3 DNA sequence: TGTGCCAGCAGCCAAGAAGTGAGAGTCCTTAGCAATCAGCCCCAGCATTTT. It translates to CASSQEVRVLSNQPQHF. The chain uses TRBV3-1 and TRBJ1-5; D not certain. V gave up 0 bases and J gave up 0 bases, with 12 bases separating them. The CDR3 is made up of 17 amino acids. Germline V gives CDR1 LGHDT, CDR2 YNNKEL (reference sequence).

J is TRBJ2-1 and V is TRBV7-2, with D possibly called TRBD1 or TRBD2 (5 bases each). This CDR3 region has 13 residues. Trimming stripped 5 bases from V and 10 bases from J, with 15 bases between. Germline assignment: CDR1 SGHTA and CDR2 FQGNSA. The CDR3 spells CASSEHRDAEQFF. CDR3 bases: TGTGCCAGCAGCGAGCACCGGGACGCCGAGCAGTTCTTC. The complete variable domain, with remaining parts taken from reference TRBV7-2 and TRBJ2-1, reads GAGVSQSPSNKVTEKGKDVELRCDPISGHTALYWYRQSLGQGLEFLIYFQGNSAPDKSGLPSDRFSAERTGGSVSTLTIQRTQQEDSAVYLCASSEHRDAEQFFGPGTRLTVL.

This chain joins TRBV7-9 and TRBJ2-3, with a possible D match to TRBD2 (5 bases). The CDR3 contains 15 residues. V was pared by 5 bases and J by 5 bases, with 17 bases between. Per germline, CDR1 SEHNR and CDR2 FQNEAQ (reference sequence). This CDR3 reads CASSPGEQVEDTQYF. CDR3 in DNA: TGTGCCAGCAGCCCCGGGGAGCAGGTTGAAGATACGCAGTATTTT.

In this sample, this clonotype turned up many times. V and J are TRBV5-1 and TRBJ2-7; D ambiguous. The CDR3 consists of 12 residues. Trimming removed 3 bases from V and 2 bases from J, with 6 bases in between. Per germline, CDR1 SGHRS and CDR2 YFSETQ. DNA for the CDR3: TGCGCCAGCAGCTCGACCACCTACGAGCAGTACTTC. Protein sequence: CASSSTTYEQYF.

The chain employs TRBV30 and TRBJ2-6; 9 positions agree with TRBD1. The germline V gene has CDR1 GTSNPN and CDR2 SVGIG (reference sequence). V shed 2 bases and J 0 bases; nucleotides not matched to a gene: 5. The length of the CDR3 is 17 residues. Here the CDR3 reads CAWSRDRVSSGANVLTF. The DNA for the CDR3 is TGTGCCTGGAGTCGGGACAGGGTGAGCTCTGGGGCCAACGTCCTGACTTTC.

The sample holds many counts of this clonotype. The chain couples TRBV20-1 to TRBJ1-6; a weak D match, TRBD1 (6 bases). CDR3 size: 15 residues. Trimming removed 1 base at V and 4 bases at J, with 11 bases between. Germline loops: CDR1 DFQATT, CDR2 SNEGSKA (reference sequence). Here the CDR3 DNA reads TGCAGTGCTAGAGCGACCGGGACATATAATTCACCCCTCCACTTT. Residues: CSARATGTYNSPLHF.

The table lists this clonotype with a few counts. The chain links TRBV29-1 to TRBJ1-1; 7 positions match TRBD1. CDR3 size: 12 residues. Trimming took 7 bases from V and 1 from J; bases not matched to a gene: 3. Germline-derived CDR1 and CDR2 are SQVTM and ANQGSEA. This CDR3 is CSERQGNTEAFF. DNA of the CDR3: TGCAGCGAAAGACAGGGGAACACTGAAGCTTTCTTT.